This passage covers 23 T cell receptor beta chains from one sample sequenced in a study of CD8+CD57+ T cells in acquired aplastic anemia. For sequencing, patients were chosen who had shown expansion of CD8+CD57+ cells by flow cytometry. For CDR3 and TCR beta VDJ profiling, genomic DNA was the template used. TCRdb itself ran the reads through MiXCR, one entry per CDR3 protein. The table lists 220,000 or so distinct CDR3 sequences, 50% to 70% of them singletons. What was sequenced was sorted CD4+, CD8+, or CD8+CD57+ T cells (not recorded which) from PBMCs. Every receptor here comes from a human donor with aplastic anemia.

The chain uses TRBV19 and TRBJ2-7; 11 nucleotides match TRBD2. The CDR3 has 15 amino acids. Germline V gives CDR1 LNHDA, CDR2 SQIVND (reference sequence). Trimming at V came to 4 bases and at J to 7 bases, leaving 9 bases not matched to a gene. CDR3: CASSNMVAGGQEQYF. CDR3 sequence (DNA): TGTGCCAGTAGTAATATGGTAGCGGGGGGGCAGGAGCAGTACTTC.

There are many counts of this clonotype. CDR3 nucleotides: TGTGCCAGCAGTGGAATTGGTGGAGGGTACACTGAAGCTTTCTTT. This encodes CASSGIGGGYTEAFF. The gene calls are TRBV2 and TRBJ1-1, with D hard to call. V lost 4 bases, J lost 3 bases, and 15 bases lay in between. Germline V lookup: CDR1 SNHLY, CDR2 FYNNEI. There are 15 residues in the CDR3.

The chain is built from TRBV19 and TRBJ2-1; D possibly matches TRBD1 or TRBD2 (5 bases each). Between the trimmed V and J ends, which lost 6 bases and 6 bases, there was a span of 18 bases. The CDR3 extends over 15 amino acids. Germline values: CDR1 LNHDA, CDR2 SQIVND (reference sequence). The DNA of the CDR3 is TGTGCCAGTAGCGGGGCGAGATTTAACACCAATGAGCAGTTCTTC. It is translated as CASSGARFNTNEQFF.

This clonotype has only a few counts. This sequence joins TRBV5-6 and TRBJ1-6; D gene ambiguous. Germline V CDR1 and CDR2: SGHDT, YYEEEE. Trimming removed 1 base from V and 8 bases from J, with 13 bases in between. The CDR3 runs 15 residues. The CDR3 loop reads CASSLRGRWDSPLHF. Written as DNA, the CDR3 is TGTGCCAGCAGCTTGCGGGGTAGGTGGGATTCACCCCTCCACTTT.

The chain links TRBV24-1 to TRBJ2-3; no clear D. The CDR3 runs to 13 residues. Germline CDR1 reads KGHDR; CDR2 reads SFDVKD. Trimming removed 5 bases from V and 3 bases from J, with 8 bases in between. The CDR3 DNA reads TGTGCCACCAGTGCTACGGCAACAGATACGCAGTATTTT. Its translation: CATSATATDTQYF.

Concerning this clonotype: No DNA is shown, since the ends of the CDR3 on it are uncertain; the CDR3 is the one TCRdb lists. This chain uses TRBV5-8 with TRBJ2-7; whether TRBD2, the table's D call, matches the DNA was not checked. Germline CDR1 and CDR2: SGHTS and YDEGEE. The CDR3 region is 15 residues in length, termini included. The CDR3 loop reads CASSSSDLALYEQYF.

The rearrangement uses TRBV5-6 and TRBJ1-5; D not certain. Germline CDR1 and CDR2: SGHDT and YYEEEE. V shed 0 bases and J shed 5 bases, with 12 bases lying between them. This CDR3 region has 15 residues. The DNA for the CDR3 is TGTGCCAGCAGCTTGGATGGCGCCCACCATCAGCCCCAGCATTTT. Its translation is CASSLDGAHHQPQHF. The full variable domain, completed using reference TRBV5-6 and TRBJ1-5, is DAGVTQSPTHLIKTRGQQVTLRCSPKSGHDTVSWYQQALGQGPQFIFQYYEEEERQRGNFPDRFSGHQFPNYSSELNVNALLLGDSALYLCASSLDGAHHQPQHFGDGTRLSIL.

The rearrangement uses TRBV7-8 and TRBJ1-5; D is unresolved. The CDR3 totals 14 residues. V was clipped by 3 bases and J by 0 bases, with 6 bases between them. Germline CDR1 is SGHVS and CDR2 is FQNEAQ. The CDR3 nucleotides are TGTGCCAGCAGCTTTGAATATAGCAATCAGCCCCAGCATTTT. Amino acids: CASSFEYSNQPQHF.

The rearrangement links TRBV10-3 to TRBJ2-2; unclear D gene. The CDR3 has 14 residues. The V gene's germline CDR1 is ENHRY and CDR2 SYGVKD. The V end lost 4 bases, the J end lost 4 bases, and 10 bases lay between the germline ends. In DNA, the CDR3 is TGTGCCATCAGTGCGCTGGACGCCACCGGGGAGCTGTTTTTT. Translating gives CAISALDATGELFF.

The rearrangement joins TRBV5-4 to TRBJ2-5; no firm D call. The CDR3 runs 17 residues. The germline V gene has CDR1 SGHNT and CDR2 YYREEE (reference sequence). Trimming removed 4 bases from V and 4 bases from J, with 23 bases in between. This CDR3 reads CASSLELGFGLAETQYF. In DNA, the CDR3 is TGTGCCAGCAGCCTCGAGTTGGGTTTTGGCTTAGCAGAGACCCAGTACTTC.

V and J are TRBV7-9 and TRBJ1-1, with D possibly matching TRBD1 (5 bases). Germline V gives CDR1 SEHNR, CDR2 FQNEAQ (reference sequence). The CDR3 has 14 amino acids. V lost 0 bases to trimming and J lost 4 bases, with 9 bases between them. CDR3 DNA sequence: TGTGCCAGCAGCTTAGCACCAGGGAGCACTGAAGCTTTCTTT. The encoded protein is CASSLAPGSTEAFF.

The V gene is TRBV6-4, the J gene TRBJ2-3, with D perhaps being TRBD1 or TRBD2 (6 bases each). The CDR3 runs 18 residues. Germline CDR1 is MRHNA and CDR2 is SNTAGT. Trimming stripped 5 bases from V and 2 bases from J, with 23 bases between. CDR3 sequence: CASSPLGLRDKHTDTQYF. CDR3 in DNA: TGTGCCAGCAGTCCCCTCGGACTACGGGACAAACACACAGATACGCAGTATTTT.

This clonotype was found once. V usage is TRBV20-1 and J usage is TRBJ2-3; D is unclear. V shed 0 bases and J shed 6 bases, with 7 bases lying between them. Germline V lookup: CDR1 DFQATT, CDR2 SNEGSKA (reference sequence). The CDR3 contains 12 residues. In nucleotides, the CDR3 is TGCAGTGCTAGAGAGCGGATGGATACGCAGTATTTT. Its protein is CSARERMDTQYF.

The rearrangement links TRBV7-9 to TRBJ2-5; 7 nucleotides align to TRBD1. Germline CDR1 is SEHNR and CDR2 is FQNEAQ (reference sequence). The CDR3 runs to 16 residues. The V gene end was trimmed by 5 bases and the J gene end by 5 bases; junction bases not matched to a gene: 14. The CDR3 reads CASSLHWGRGFETQYF. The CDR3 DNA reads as TGTGCCAGCAGCCTACATTGGGGCAGGGGGTTTGAGACCCAGTACTTC.

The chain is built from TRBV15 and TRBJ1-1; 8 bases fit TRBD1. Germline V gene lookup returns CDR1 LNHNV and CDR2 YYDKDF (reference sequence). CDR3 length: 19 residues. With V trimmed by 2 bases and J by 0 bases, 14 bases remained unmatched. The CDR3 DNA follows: TGTGCCACCAGCAGACCATTTCCGGGACAGGACTTCATGAACACTGAAGCTTTCTTT. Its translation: CATSRPFPGQDFMNTEAFF.

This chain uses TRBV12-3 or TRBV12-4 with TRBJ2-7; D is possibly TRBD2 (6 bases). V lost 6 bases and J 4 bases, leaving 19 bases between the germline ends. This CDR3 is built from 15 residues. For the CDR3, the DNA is TGTGCCAGCAGCCTCGGGGACGGGAGATTTTACGAGCAGTACTTC. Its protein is CASSLGDGRFYEQYF.

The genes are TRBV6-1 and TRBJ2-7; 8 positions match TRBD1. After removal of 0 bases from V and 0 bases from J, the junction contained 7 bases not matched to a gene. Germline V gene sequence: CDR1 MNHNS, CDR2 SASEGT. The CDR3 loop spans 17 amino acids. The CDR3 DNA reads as TGTGCCAGCAGTGAAGCGCTAGGGGACAGGAACTCCTACGAGCAGTACTTC. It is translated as CASSEALGDRNSYEQYF.

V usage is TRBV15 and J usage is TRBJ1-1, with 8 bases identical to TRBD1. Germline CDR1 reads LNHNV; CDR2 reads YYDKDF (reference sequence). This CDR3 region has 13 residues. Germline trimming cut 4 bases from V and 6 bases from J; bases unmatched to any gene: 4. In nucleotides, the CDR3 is TGTGCCACCAGCATAACAGGGGGGGCTGAAGCTTTCTTT. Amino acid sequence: CATSITGGAEAFF. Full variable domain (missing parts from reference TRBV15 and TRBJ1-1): DAMVIQNPRYQVTQFGKPVTLSCSQTLNHNVMYWYQQKSSQAPKLLFHYYDKDFNNEADTPDNFQSRRPNTSFCFLDIRSPGLGDTAMYLCATSITGGAEAFFGQGTRLTVV.

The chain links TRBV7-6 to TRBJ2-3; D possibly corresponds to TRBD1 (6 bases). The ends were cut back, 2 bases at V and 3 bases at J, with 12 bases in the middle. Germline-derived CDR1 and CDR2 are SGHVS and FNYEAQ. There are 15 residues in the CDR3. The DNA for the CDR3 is TGTGCCAGCAGCTTAAGAGGGGGTCAGACAGATACGCAGTATTTT. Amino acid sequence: CASSLRGGQTDTQYF.

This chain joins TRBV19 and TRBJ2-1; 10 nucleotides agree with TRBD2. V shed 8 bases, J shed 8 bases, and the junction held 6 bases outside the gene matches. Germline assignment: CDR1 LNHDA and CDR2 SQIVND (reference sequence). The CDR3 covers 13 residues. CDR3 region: CASQDSGRHEQFF. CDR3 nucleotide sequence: TGTGCCAGTCAAGATAGCGGGAGGCATGAGCAGTTCTTC. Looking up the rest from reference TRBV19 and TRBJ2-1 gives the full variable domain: DGGITQSPKYLFRKEGQNVTLSCEQNLNHDAMYWYRQDPGQGLRLIYYSQIVNDFQKGDIAEGYSVSREKKESFPLTVTSAQKNPTAFYLCASQDSGRHEQFFGPGTRLTVL.

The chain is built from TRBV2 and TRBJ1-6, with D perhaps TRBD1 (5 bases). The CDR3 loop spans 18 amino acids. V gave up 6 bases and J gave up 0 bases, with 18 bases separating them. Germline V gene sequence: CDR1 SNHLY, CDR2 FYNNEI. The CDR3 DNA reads TGTGCCAGCAGCCAAGATCTTGACAGCAGCTCCTATAATTCACCCCTCCACTTT. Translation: CASSQDLDSSSYNSPLHF.

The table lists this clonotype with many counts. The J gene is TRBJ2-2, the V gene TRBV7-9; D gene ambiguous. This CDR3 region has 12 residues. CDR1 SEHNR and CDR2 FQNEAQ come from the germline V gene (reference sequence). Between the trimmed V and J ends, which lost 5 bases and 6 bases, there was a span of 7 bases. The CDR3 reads CASSGVSGELFF. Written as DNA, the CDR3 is TGTGCCAGCAGCGGGGTGTCCGGGGAGCTGTTTTTT.

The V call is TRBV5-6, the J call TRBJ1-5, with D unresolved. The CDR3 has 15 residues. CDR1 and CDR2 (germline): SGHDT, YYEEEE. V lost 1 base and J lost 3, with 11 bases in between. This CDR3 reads CASSLSPVSNQPQHF. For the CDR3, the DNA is TGTGCCAGCAGCTTGAGTCCAGTGTCCAATCAGCCCCAGCATTTT.